The 13 T cell receptor beta chains listed next were all sequenced from one sample in a study of CD8 T cells in ankylosing spondylitis. General study results and limits: Ankylosing spondylitis blood appeared to be characterized by a TCR beta motif of fewer than ten highly homologous variants.

Their target antigens are unknown. MiXCR, run by TCRdb on the 5' RACE reads, gives a single entry per CDR3 protein. The sample holds roughly 220,000 distinct CDR3 sequences; about a sixth are singletons and the top ten take about 42%. Sequences were obtained from blood, either unsorted or a sorted T cell fraction (not recorded which). All receptors come from a male donor with ankylosing spondylitis.

This clonotype was seen more than once but under ten times. The chain joins TRBV12-3 or TRBV12-4 to TRBJ2-1; D gene unclear. This CDR3 is built from 14 residues. V was pared by 5 bases and J by 4 bases, with 12 bases between. CDR3 nucleotide sequence: TGTGCCAGCAGTACCCTCCAGGAGTACAATGAGCAGTTCTTC. Translated, it gives CASSTLQEYNEQFF.

This chain joins TRBV3-1 and TRBJ2-3; TRBD2 aligns across 7 bases. After removal of 5 bases from V and 2 bases from J, the junction contained 7 bases not matched to a gene. Germline CDR1 LGHDT, CDR2 YNNKEL (reference sequence). There are 15 residues in the CDR3. Here the CDR3 reads CASSGGGVNTDTQYF. For the CDR3, the DNA is TGTGCCAGCAGCGGGGGGGGGGTTAACACAGATACGCAGTATTTT.

This clonotype was counted between two and nine times. V usage is TRBV12-3 or TRBV12-4 and J usage is TRBJ2-7; TRBD2 matches at 10 bases. After removal of 5 bases from V and 0 bases from J, the junction contained 7 bases not matched to a gene. There are 16 residues in the CDR3. CDR3: CASSLYGLADSYEQYF. The CDR3 DNA follows: TGTGCCAGCAGTCTATACGGACTAGCGGACTCCTACGAGCAGTACTTC.

The gene calls are TRBV5-8 and TRBJ1-1; D is undetermined. Between the trimmed V and J ends, which lost 3 bases and 1 base, there was a span of 16 bases. Germline CDR1 and CDR2: SGHTS and YDEGEE. This CDR3 is 16 amino acids long. The chain's CDR3 is CASSSWVRGWNTEAFF. The CDR3 coding sequence is TGTGCCAGCAGCTCCTGGGTGCGGGGTTGGAACACTGAAGCTTTCTTT.

The chain is built from TRBV5-1 and TRBJ1-4; weak D call: TRBD1 (5 bases). The CDR3 extends over 17 amino acids. Germline CDR1 is SGHRS and CDR2 is YFSETQ. Trimming took 0 bases from V and 3 from J, leaving 15 bases between them. The CDR3 sequence: CASSLVGRVRANEKLFF. CDR3 DNA sequence: TGCGCCAGCAGCTTGGTGGGCAGGGTGAGGGCTAATGAAAAACTGTTTTTT.

V gene TRBV4-1 combines with J gene TRBJ1-1; D is ambiguous. V gave up 1 base and J gave up 3 bases, with 12 bases separating them. Germline-derived CDR1 and CDR2 are MGHRA and YSYEKL. The CDR3 length is 15 residues. Here the CDR3 reads CASSQAGSGDTEAFF. CDR3 bases: TGCGCCAGCAGCCAAGCGGGGAGCGGCGACACTGAAGCTTTCTTT.

This clonotype appeared a few times. The chain joins TRBV5-1 to TRBJ2-1; TRBD2 matches at 10 bases. V trimming: 0 bases; J trimming: 3 bases; junction bases outside the gene matches: 6. The V gene's germline CDR1 is SGHRS and CDR2 YFSETQ. This CDR3 spans 17 amino acids. The CDR3 here is CASSLEGLAGVYNEQFF. In nucleotides, the CDR3 is TGCGCCAGCAGCTTGGAGGGTCTAGCGGGAGTCTACAATGAGCAGTTCTTC.

J is TRBJ1-1 and V is TRBV24-1, with a weak D call TRBD1 (6 bases). The length of the CDR3 is 13 residues. V shed 2 bases and J shed 8 bases, with 11 bases lying between them. Per the germline V gene, CDR1 is KGHDR and CDR2 is SFDVKD. For the CDR3, the DNA is TGTGCCACCAGTGATTCGCGGGGGCTCGAAGCTTTCTTT. Protein product: CATSDSRGLEAFF.

The genes are TRBV4-1 and TRBJ2-7; no clear D gene. In germline, CDR1 is MGHRA, CDR2 YSYEKL. There are 13 residues in the CDR3. Trimming removed 0 bases at V and 0 bases at J, with 3 bases between. The CDR3, as DNA: TGCGCCAGCAGCCAAGACATCTCCTACGAGCAGTACTTC. Translated: CASSQDISYEQYF.

The J gene is TRBJ1-1, the V gene TRBV12-3 or TRBV12-4, with 8 bases that match TRBD1. This CDR3 region has 13 residues. The junction had 5 bases not matched to a gene; V was cut back by 5 bases and J by 6 bases. CDR3 residues: CASSTQQGAEAFF. The DNA for the CDR3 is TGTGCCAGCAGTACTCAACAGGGGGCTGAAGCTTTCTTT.

Points on this clonotype: A read error may explain this, as a much larger clone is one base away. V is TRBV18 and J is TRBJ2-7; D is ambiguous. The CDR3 spans 14 residues. Per the germline V gene, CDR1 is KGHSH and CDR2 is LQKENI. V lost 2 bases and J lost 3, with 11 bases in between. The CDR3 DNA is TGTGCCAGCTCACCAACGAACGAACTCTACGAGCAGTACTTC. Encoded protein: CASSPTNELYEQYF.

This clonotype has just a few counts. V and J are TRBV9 and TRBJ1-1, with D hard to call. Germline CDR1 and CDR2: SGDLS and YYNGEE. There are 13 residues in the CDR3. Trimming cost V 0 bases and J 6 bases, with 9 bases left between them. The CDR3 spells CASSVGNTPEAFF. The CDR3 DNA reads TGTGCCAGCAGCGTAGGTAACACACCTGAAGCTTTCTTT.

Only a few counts were recorded for this clonotype. The chain joins TRBV11-2 to TRBJ2-5, with D perhaps being TRBD1 or TRBD2 (5 bases each). The germline gives CDR1 SGHAT, CDR2 FQNNGV. With 3 bases removed from V and 2 bases from J, the gap between germline ends came to 10 bases. The CDR3 loop spans 14 amino acids. CDR3 DNA sequence: TGTGCCAGCAGCTTGGAGGACACACAAGAGACCCAGTACTTC. Its translation is CASSLEDTQETQYF.